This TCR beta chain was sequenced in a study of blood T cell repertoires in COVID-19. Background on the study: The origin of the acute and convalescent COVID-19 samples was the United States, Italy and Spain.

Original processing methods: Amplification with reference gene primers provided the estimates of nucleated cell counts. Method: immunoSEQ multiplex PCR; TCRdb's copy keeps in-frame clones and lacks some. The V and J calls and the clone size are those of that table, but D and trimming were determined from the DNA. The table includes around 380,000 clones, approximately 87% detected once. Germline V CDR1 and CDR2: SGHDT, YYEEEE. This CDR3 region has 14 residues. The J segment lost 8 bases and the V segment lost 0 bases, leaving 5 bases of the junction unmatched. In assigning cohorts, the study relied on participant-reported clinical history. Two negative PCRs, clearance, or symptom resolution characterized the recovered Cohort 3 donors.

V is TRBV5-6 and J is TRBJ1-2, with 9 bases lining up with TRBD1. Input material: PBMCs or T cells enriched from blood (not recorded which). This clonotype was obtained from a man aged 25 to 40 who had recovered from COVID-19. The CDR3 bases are TGTGCCAGCAGCTTGGGGGACAGGGCCGGGGGCTACACCTTC. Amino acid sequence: CASSLGDRAGGYTF.